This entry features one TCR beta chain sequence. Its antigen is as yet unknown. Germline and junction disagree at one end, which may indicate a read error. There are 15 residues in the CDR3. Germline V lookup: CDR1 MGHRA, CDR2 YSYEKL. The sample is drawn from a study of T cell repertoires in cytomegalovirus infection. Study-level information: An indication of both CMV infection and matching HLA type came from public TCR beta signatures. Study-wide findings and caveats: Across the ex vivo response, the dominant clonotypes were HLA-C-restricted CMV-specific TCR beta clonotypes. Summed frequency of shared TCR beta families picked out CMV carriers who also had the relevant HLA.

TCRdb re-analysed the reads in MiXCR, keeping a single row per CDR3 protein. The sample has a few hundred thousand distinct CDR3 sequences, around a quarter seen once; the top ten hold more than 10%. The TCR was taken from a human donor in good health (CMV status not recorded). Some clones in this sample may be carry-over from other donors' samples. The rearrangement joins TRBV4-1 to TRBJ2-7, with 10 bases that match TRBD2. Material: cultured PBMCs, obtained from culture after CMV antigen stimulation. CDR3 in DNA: TGTGCCAGCAGCCAACCTAGCGGGAGAACCTACGAGCAGTACTTC. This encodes CASSQPSGRTYEQYF.